This T cell receptor (beta chain) is drawn from a study of T-cell reconstitution after alpha-beta-depleted transplantation in children. Broader study findings: At the one-year point after transplant, T-cell counts and TCRbeta diversity were found to come mostly from T cells that had been newly produced. Recipient T cells and thymic progenitors that survived were the source of the high TCRbeta diversity seen at day 60 in some patients.

Germline V CDR1 and CDR2: SGHRS, YFSETQ. Trimming stripped 4 bases from V and 0 bases from J, with 13 bases between. CDR3 length: 15 residues. A word on this clonotype: Antigen unknown.

This sample's TCRbeta library carried unique molecular identifier barcodes. TCRdb reprocessed the PCR reads with MiXCR, giving one entry per CDR3 protein. The table lists some 200,000 distinct CDR3 sequences, about 8.2% of them singletons. This clonotype was obtained from a male patient aged 2 to 10 who had a stem cell transplant for acute myeloid leukemia, so the T cells may come from the graft donor. The material was PBMCs, mostly from graft donor cells, obtained 360 days after TCRalphabeta/CD19-depleted stem cell transplant. The rearrangement links TRBV5-1 to TRBJ1-1, with D perhaps TRBD1 (6 bases). CDR3 loop: CASSPYRDLNTEAFF. For the CDR3, the DNA is TGCGCCAGCAGCCCGTACAGGGACTTGAACACTGAAGCTTTCTTT.